The source of this T cell receptor (beta chain) is a study of Ad26.COV2.S vaccination and SARS-CoV-2 variants. Treatment defined: some 20 received Ad26.COV2.S at low or high dose, single or two shots; several received placebo; per-sample allocation not given. Material that was analyzed had been drawn on day 63 after the first vaccine or placebo injection. V lost 7 bases and J lost 6; bases outside the gene matches: 8. The germline CDR1 and CDR2 sequences are MDHEN and SYDVKM. The CDR3 has 14 amino acids. The repertoire was sequenced with immunoSEQ multiplex PCR; TCRdb's copy has only in-frame clones and lacks some. Of approximately 450,000 clones detected, 75% to 95% appear once; the ten largest clones hold 12%.

J is TRBJ1-5 and V is TRBV28, with 8 bases lining up with TRBD1. This specimen was peripheral blood, taken in a trial of Ad26.COV2.S vaccine versus placebo. The source is a person between 18 and 65 years old who received the Ad26.COV2.S COVID-19 vaccine or a placebo. The CDR3 sequence is CASIGQGAFQPQHF. As DNA, the CDR3 is TGTGCCAGCATTGGACAGGGAGCATTTCAGCCCCAGCATTTT.